Listed below are T cell receptor beta chains from one sample, sequenced in a study of patients and donors after allogeneic stem cell transplantation. TCRdb re-derived calls from the RT-PCR reads in MiXCR, one entry per CDR3 protein. The top ten clones hold 6% of a sample with some 880,000 distinct CDR3 sequences, more than 15% of them seen once. The source material was blood, either unsorted or a sorted T cell fraction (not recorded which). These TCRs come from a human donor who was either an allogeneic HSCT recipient or a stem cell or donor lymphocyte infusion donor (not recorded which). It is not recorded whose cells these are; they may come from a transplant donor. Each CDR3 is given with its conserved first and last residue. D genes are given only for firm matches. Clone size is shown for a subset of rows, as once, few, many or a class of expanded clone.

CDR3nt | CDR3aa | d_gene | v_gene | abundance | j_gene
TGTGCCAGCAGCAAAACGGAAGGGTTTCAGCCCCAGCATTTT | CASSKTEGFQPQHF | - | TRBV7-9 | - | TRBJ1-5
TGTGCCAGCAGCCCACAACTAGATGTCCTCCAATACAATGAGCAGTTCTTC | CASSPQLDVLQYNEQFF | - | TRBV11-3 | few | TRBJ2-1
TGCAGTGCTTGGGGACTAGCGGGAGAAGAGACCCAGTACTTC | CSAWGLAGEETQYF | TRBD2 | TRBV20-1 | few | TRBJ2-5
TGCAGTGCTGGCAGGGTGGCGGCTCAGCCCCAGCATTTT | CSAGRVAAQPQHF | - | TRBV20-1 | few | TRBJ1-5
TGCAGTGCTAGCCCAGGGGCTAACTATGGCTACACCTTC | CSASPGANYGYTF | - | TRBV20-1 | - | TRBJ1-2
TGTGCCACGTCGACAGGGGAAACAGATACGCAGTATTTT | CATSTGETDTQYF | TRBD1 | TRBV15 | once | TRBJ2-3
TGCAGTGCTAGATGGCCGAACACCATATATTTT | CSARWPNTIYF | - | TRBV20-1 | few | TRBJ1-3
TGTGCCAGCAGTTTGGTTGGACTAGGGGCCCCCTACGAGCAGTACTTC | CASSLVGLGAPYEQYF | TRBD2 | TRBV27 | many | TRBJ2-7
TGTGCCAGCCAGGATAGGGCGGGAACGGGGTCACCCCTCCACTTT | CASQDRAGTGSPLHF | - | TRBV7-9 | - | TRBJ1-6
TGTGCCATCAGTGGTAGCGGGGGGGCAGATACGCAGTATTTT | CAISGSGGADTQYF | TRBD2 | TRBV10-3 | few | TRBJ2-3
TGCGCCAGCAGCTTGGCCGGCGGGAGCGCCAAAAACATTCAGTACTTC | CASSLAGGSAKNIQYF | TRBD2 | TRBV5-1 | - | TRBJ2-4
TGTGCCAGCAGTTTGATGTCTAGCTCCTACAATGAGCAGTTCTTC | CASSLMSSSYNEQFF | - | TRBV12-3/TRBV12-4 | - | TRBJ2-1
TGTGCCAGCAGCCATACCGGAGGCTGGCCTAAAGAGACCCAGTACTTC | CASSHTGGWPKETQYF | - | TRBV12-3/TRBV12-4 | - | TRBJ2-5
TGTGCCAGCTCACTCAGCTCTATGAAGGGGCCCGGGGAGCTGTTTTTT | CASSLSSMKGPGELFF | - | TRBV18 | once | TRBJ2-2
TGCAGTGCTAACACCGGGTGGGATACGCAGTATTTT | CSANTGWDTQYF | - | TRBV20-1 | few | TRBJ2-3
TGTGCCAGCAGCGCAGCGAACACCATATATTTT | CASSAANTIYF | - | TRBV9 | few | TRBJ1-3
TGCAGTGCTAGAGATCTAATTTCCCACAATGAGCAGTTCTTC | CSARDLISHNEQFF | - | TRBV20-1 | - | TRBJ2-1
TGCAGTGCCACCGCGAGCGGGCCAGTCACCGGGGAGCTGTTTTTT | CSATASGPVTGELFF | - | TRBV20-1 | - | TRBJ2-2
TGCGCCAGCAGCGTTCCCGGGACAGAAAAAAACATTCAGTACTTC | CASSVPGTEKNIQYF | TRBD1 | TRBV5-1 | - | TRBJ2-4
TGTGCCAGCAGCCAGGGGGCAGGGGGTAGGAATGAGCAGTTCTTC | CASSQGAGGRNEQFF | TRBD1 | TRBV3-1 | few | TRBJ2-1
TGCAGTGCAAAGACGTCGAGCGGGAGTGCCCAGGGTGAGACCCAGTACTTC | CSAKTSSGSAQGETQYF | TRBD2 | TRBV20-1 | - | TRBJ2-5
TGTGCCAGCAGCCTTTATCAGGGGTTCCCGCCCGAAAACACCGGGGAGCTGTTTTTT | CASSLYQGFPPENTGELFF | - | TRBV12-3/TRBV12-4 | - | TRBJ2-2
TGCGCCAGCAGCTCGGGGGATCTCCCTCAGAACATTCAGTACTTC | CASSSGDLPQNIQYF | - | TRBV5-1 | few | TRBJ2-4
TGTGCCAGCAGTTTCGGGGGACTAGTTGCTGAGCAGTTCTTC | CASSFGGLVAEQFF | TRBD2 | TRBV6-5 | - | TRBJ2-1
TGCGCCAGCAGCCAAGACCCTAGCGGGCCTAACAATGAGCAGTTCTTC | CASSQDPSGPNNEQFF | TRBD2 | TRBV4-1 | many | TRBJ2-1
TGTGCCAGCAGCCCGGGACAGCTTAGCAATCAGCCCCAGCATTTT | CASSPGQLSNQPQHF | TRBD1 | TRBV11-2 | many | TRBJ1-5
TGTGCCAGCAGCCAAGGGGGCAGCCAAGAGACCCAGTACTTC | CASSQGGSQETQYF | - | TRBV3-1 | many | TRBJ2-5
TGTGCCAGCAGTCCATGGGACAGGACCAAACTGAACACTGAAGCTTTCTTT | CASSPWDRTKLNTEAFF | TRBD1 | TRBV12-3/TRBV12-4 | - | TRBJ1-1
TGTGCCAGCAGTCGACAGGCCCTCAATTCACCCCTCCACTTT | CASSRQALNSPLHF | - | TRBV12-3/TRBV12-4 | few | TRBJ1-6
TGTGCCAGCAGTTACGACGGACAGGGTAACACTGAAGCTTTCTTT | CASSYDGQGNTEAFF | TRBD1 | TRBV6-5 | - | TRBJ1-1
TGTGCCAGCAGCCTCGCATCACCCAGGACAGTAGCCAAAAACATTCAGTACTTC | CASSLASPRTVAKNIQYF | - | TRBV11-1 | few | TRBJ2-4
TGCGCCAGCAGCTTATCCCGGGACATAGGAGGCTACACCTTC | CASSLSRDIGGYTF | - | TRBV5-1 | - | TRBJ1-2
TGTGCCAGCAGCCAAGGCGGGGAACAGCCCCAGCATTTT | CASSQGGEQPQHF | - | TRBV14 | - | TRBJ1-5
TGTGCCAGCAGCTCTAGCGGGAGGAGCTCCTACAATGAGCAGTTCTTC | CASSSSGRSSYNEQFF | TRBD2 | TRBV7-9 | few | TRBJ2-1
TGTGCCAGCAGCCCGGGACTAGCGATTGCCTTT | CASSPGLAIAF | TRBD2 | TRBV12-3/TRBV12-4 | once | TRBJ2-3
TGCAGTGCTAGAGTGGGGAACGGGAGACTAGCGGGCACCGGGGAGCTGTTTTTT | CSARVGNGRLAGTGELFF | TRBD2 | TRBV20-1 | - | TRBJ2-2
TGTGCCAGCCGGAGGGGGGCCAAAAGCACTGAAGCTTTCTTT | CASRRGAKSTEAFF | - | TRBV5-6 | - | TRBJ1-1
TGTGCCAGCAGTTCTCCGGGACAGGGAAGTAGAAATGAGCAGTTCTTC | CASSSPGQGSRNEQFF | TRBD1 | TRBV6-5 | - | TRBJ2-1
TGCAGTGTATGGAACGAGAAACTGTTTTTT | CSVWNEKLFF | - | TRBV20-1 | once | TRBJ1-4
TGCAGTGCTAGTGACGCAGGGGGTAAGAACACTGAAGCTTTCTTT | CSASDAGGKNTEAFF | TRBD1 | TRBV20-1 | - | TRBJ1-1
TGTGCCAGCAGTTACCCGGGCATAGGTGGGGCCAACGTCCTGACTTTC | CASSYPGIGGANVLTF | - | TRBV6-5 | few | TRBJ2-6
TGTGCCAGCAGCAATCTTGGCAGGGAAGGCAATGAGCAGTTCTTC | CASSNLGREGNEQFF | - | TRBV21-1 | - | TRBJ2-1
TGTGCCACCAGTGATGCTTTAGCGGGAGCTCACAATGAGCAGTTCTTC | CATSDALAGAHNEQFF | TRBD2 | TRBV24-1 | - | TRBJ2-1
TGCGCCAGCAGCCAGACTAGCGGGGCCTACGAGCAGTACTTC | CASSQTSGAYEQYF | TRBD2 | TRBV5-1 | many | TRBJ2-7
TGTGCCAGCAGCTTCCCCGGGATCGGAGCAGATACGCAGTATTTT | CASSFPGIGADTQYF | - | TRBV11-2 | - | TRBJ2-3
TGTGCCAGCAACAAAAAGATCGGGCAGCAGACCGAAGCTTTCTTT | CASNKKIGQQTEAFF | - | TRBV7-9 | few | TRBJ1-1
TGTGCCAGCAGGAGAGAAAACTATGGCTACACCTTC | CASRRENYGYTF | - | TRBV5-6 | - | TRBJ1-2
TGTGCCAGCAGTTTTTGGGATACTGCCGGAGGTACGCAGTATTTT | CASSFWDTAGGTQYF | - | TRBV27 | - | TRBJ2-3
TGTGCCAGCAGTTTCGACAGGTATAATTCACCCCTCCACTTT | CASSFDRYNSPLHF | - | TRBV12-3/TRBV12-4 | - | TRBJ1-6
TGCACTGCTCGGTCGGGACAAGAGACCCAGTACTTC | CTARSGQETQYF | - | TRBV20-1 | few | TRBJ2-5
TGCAGTGCTGCCACAGGTGGCCGACCATCACCGACGACCACTGAAGCTTTCTTT | CSAATGGRPSPTTTEAFF | - | TRBV20-1 | few | TRBJ1-1